This T cell receptor (beta chain) comes out of a study of T cells in Graves' hyperthyroidism and ophthalmopathy. The study's findings and limits: Clonotypes that were expanded in thyroid above 0.001 mostly appeared in blood too.

The length of the CDR3 is 14 residues. From germline, CDR1 is SGDLS and CDR2 YYNGEE. The V gene lost 4 bases and the J gene lost 1 base, with 9 bases spanning the gap. As regards this clonotype: Its antigen is still unknown.

Amplification of TCR beta CDR3 regions was performed using RNA transcripts as template. The TCR CDR3 first-round RT-PCR relied on the HTBI primer set. TCRdb reprocessed the multiplex PCR reads with MiXCR, giving one entry per CDR3 protein. The data contain 660,000 or so distinct CDR3 sequences, 45% of them singletons. The chain is built from TRBV9 and TRBJ1-5; D not certain. This receptor was taken from an adult man with Graves' disease, either hyperthyroidism or ophthalmopathy (not recorded which). What was sequenced was peripheral blood or thyroid tissue (not recorded which). CDR3 coding DNA: TGTGCCAGCAGCCAAACGACCAGCAATCAGCCCCAGCATTTT. Translating it yields CASSQTTSNQPQHF.